Included here is one T cell receptor beta chain sequence, with context. Its antigen is unidentified. PCR used 60 Vbeta primers and 13 Jbeta primers. Clones were sequenced by immunoSEQ multiplex PCR, and TCRdb holds only the in-frame ones, with some missing. The sample holds 150,000 to 200,000 clones; approximately 80% are singletons and the top ten take roughly 2.6%. These data come from a study of cytomegalovirus exposure and HLA in healthy donors. Study-level information: Early on, a data release was issued that held 80 million or so unique TCRs from HLA-typed donors. The study, taken as a whole, reports: Later analysis reportedly placed an Asian-associated ancestry cluster below the approximately 700-donor mean in N-insertions.

Trimming removed 5 bases at V and 2 bases at J, with 9 bases between. This CDR3 has 13 amino acids. The germline gives CDR1 MNHNS, CDR2 SASEGT. The source material was PBMCs. The rearrangement joins TRBV6-1 to TRBJ1-2; D gene uncertain. This TCR derives from a woman aged 40 to 50 in good health and CMV-seropositive. The CDR3 DNA is TGTGCCAGCAGTCGAGACGGGAACTATGGCTACACCTTC. Residues: CASSRDGNYGYTF.